This TCR beta chain was sequenced for a study of CDR3 diversity in severe acne. CDR3 length: 14 amino acids. The V gene lost 1 base and the J gene lost 10 bases, with 12 bases spanning the gap. Germline values: CDR1 SGDLS, CDR2 YYNGEE. TCRdb re-called the PCR reads with MiXCR, one entry per CDR3 protein. This sample has approximately 90,000 distinct CDR3 sequences, with roughly half found just once. This clonotype originated in a male donor in good health, serving as a control. The chain carries TRBV9 and TRBJ1-6; D ambiguous. Sequenced sample: blood. The CDR3 bases are TGTGCCAGCAGCGTACTAGGGCGACTGTCACCCCTCCACTTT. Translated: CASSVLGRLSPLHF.